This entry concerns a single TCR beta chain. This clone was picked up a small number of times. The antigen it binds to is not known. One base away there is no much larger clone; base qualities are not given. Each donor gave one peripheral blood draw, around 0.12 L on average, collected into heparinised tubes. A BD FACSAria II was used to sort naive, central memory, regulatory and stem cell-like memory CD4+ T cells with a panel that included CD45RO, CCR7, CD25, CD127, CD95 and CD27. Every sorted population had a purity above 95%. Right away, PBMCs were isolated by Lymphoprep density gradient centrifugation and were stained directly, with no culture step. So that batch effects would be minimized, each experiment stained and sorted samples in pairs, pairing one healthy donor with one patient. The germline V gene provides CDR1 SGHDN and CDR2 FVKESK. Inclusive of the bounding cysteine and phenylalanine, the CDR3 is 16 residues long. Only the CDR3 region is kept as DNA, spanning 48 bases read in frame from base 1. Germline trimming amounts to 1 base on V and 4 bases on J, with 6 as the count of junction bases outside the gene matches.

These data are taken from a study of beta chain features in type 1 diabetes (dated by TCRdb to the late 2010s). Regarding the complete study: Patients and healthy donors did not differ in mean age, gender distribution, total cell number or subset yield. A total of roughly 110 million sorted cells were examined across all samples, and the number of cells per subset was strongly correlated with RNA yield. In the study, recently diagnosed type 1 diabetes patients and matched healthy donors were compared on the TCRB repertoires of their sorted circulating CD4+ T cell subsets. Naive and central memory subsets were obtained from all 30 or so donors, but regulatory and stem cell-like memory subsets were isolated from only 8 patients and roughly eight healthy donors. Overall study outcomes, separate from this receptor: Because the HLA sub-analyses included only small numbers of individuals, any influence of HLA type on TCRB rearrangement was left unresolved. Type 1 diabetes patients showed a moderate but significant shortening of TCRB CDR3 length in all four CD4+ subsets. Naive, central memory and regulatory TCRB repertoires appeared more similar among patients than among healthy donors. Because cDNA was sequenced instead of genomic DNA, activated cells with high expression could be over-represented, although the groups did not differ in activation or CD3 levels. PCR might favor shorter templates, but patient and control samples were amplified and corrected together, so any skew would affect both groups equally. At VDJ recombination sites, type 1 diabetes patients had fewer insertions and more deleted nucleotides, which implies abnormalities in thymic rearrangement.

All of the isolated RNA was reverse transcribed with the High Capacity cDNA Reverse Transcription Kit, so expressed TCRB transcripts were sequenced. Naive, central memory and regulatory T cell samples underwent deep immunoSEQ sequencing, averaging roughly 3.3 million total reads per sample. Sorted cells were lysed in RLT buffer, and RNA was extracted using DNase-treated RNeasy Micro or Mini kits according to cell number. Each cell subset was processed separately to prevent cross-contamination, with patient and healthy donor samples processed together. The immunoSEQ multiplex PCR was used to amplify TCRB sequences from cDNA, generating 87-bp fragments that spanned the CDR3 region. The amplicons were sequenced using the Illumina HiSeq platform. Regarding the original processing steps: PCR bias was corrected computationally using synthetic template baselines, and reads within Hamming distance 2 were collapsed, with unmergeable singletons discarded. Reads were aligned against IMGT so that V, D and J genes, CDR3 length and insertions or deletions at six rearrangement sites could be assigned. Clonotype counts were normalized to sorted cell number within each subset before computing true diversity and Gini coefficients with the tcR R package. The overlap coefficient, calculated on TCRB nucleotide sequences, was used to measure repertoire sharing. As a proxy for the pre-selection repertoire, out-of-frame TCRB sequences from naive cells were analyzed. TCRdb mirrors the immuneACCESS table, restricted to in-frame sequences. Some clones are absent from its copies; in checked studies, under half trace to an unresolved V gene, and the reason for the others is unknown. Clone size and V and J calls were adopted from that table, with D and trimming inferred from the DNA. Within this sample are 500,000 to 850,000 clones, with around 15% of them counted one time only. The ten largest make up around 0.04% of the sample.

This sequence uses TRBV14 and TRBJ2-1, and TRBD1 matches 8 of the central bases. The sequenced sample was naive CD4+ T cells from blood. This specimen's cell subset or site label, interpreted: true naive CD4+ T cells. The sequence was obtained from a man younger than 30 with type 1 diabetes. The CDR3 corresponds to CASSQGSGGLYNEQFF. The DNA sequence is given as TGTGCCAGCAGCCAAGGGTCAGGGGGCCTGTACAATGAGCAGTTCTTC.